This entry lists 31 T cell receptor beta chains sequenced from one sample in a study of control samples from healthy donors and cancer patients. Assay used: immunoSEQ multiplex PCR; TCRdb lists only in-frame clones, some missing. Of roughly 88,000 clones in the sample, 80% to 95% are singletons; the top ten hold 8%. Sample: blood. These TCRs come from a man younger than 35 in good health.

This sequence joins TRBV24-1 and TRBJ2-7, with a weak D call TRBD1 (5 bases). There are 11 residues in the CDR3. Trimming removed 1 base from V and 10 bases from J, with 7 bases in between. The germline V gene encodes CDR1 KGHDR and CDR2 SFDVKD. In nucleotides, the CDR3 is TGTGCCACCAGTGATTTCAGGGTTCAGTACTTC. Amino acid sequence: CATSDFRVQYF.

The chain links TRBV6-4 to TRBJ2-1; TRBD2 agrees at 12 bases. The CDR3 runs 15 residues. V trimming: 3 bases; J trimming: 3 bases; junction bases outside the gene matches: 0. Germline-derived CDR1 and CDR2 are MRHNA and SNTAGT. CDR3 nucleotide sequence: TGTGCCAGCAGTGAGACTAGCGGGGGCTACAATGAGCAGTTCTTC. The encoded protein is CASSETSGGYNEQFF.

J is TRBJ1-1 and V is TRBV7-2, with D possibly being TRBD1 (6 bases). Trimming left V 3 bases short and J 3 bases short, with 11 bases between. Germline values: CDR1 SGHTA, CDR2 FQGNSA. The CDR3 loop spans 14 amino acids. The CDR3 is CASSFIRGDTEAFF. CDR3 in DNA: TGTGCCAGCAGCTTTATAAGGGGGGACACTGAAGCTTTCTTT.

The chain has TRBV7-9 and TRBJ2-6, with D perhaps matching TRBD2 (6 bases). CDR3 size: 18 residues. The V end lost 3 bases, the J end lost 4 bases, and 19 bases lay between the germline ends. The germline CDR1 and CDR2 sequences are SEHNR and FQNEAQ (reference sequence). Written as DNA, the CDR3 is TGTGCCAGCAGCTTCGGGATCGGGGGATCGAGCGGGGCCAACGTCCTGACTTTC. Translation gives CASSFGIGGSSGANVLTF.

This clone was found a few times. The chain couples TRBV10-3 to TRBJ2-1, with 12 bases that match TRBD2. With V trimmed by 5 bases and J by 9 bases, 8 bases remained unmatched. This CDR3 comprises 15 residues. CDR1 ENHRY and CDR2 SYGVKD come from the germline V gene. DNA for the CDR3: TGTGCCATCAGTCTAGCGGGGGGGCCTGGTGGTGAGCAGTTCTTC. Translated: CAISLAGGPGGEQFF.

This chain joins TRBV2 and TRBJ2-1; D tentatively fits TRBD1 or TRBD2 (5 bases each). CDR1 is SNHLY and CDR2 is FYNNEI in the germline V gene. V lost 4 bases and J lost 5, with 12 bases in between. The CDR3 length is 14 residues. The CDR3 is CASSAPGPHNEQFF. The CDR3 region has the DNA TGTGCCAGCAGTGCACCGGGACCACACAATGAGCAGTTCTTC.

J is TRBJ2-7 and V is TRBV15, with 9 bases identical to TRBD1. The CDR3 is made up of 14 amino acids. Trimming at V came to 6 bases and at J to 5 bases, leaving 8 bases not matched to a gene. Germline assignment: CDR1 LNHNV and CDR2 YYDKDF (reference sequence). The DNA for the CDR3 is TGTGCCACCAGGGTCCCGGGACAGGGTCACGAGCAGTACTTC. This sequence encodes CATRVPGQGHEQYF.

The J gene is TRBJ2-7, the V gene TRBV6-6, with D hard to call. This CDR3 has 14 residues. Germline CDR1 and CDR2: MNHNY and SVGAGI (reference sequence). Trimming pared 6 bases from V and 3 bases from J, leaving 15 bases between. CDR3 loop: CASSQYPVVYEQYF. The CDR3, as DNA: TGTGCCAGCAGCCAATACCCAGTCGTCTACGAGCAGTACTTC.

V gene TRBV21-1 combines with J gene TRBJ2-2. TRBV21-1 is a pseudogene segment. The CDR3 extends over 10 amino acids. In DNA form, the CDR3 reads TGTGCCAGCAGCGTCGGGGAGCTGTTTTTT. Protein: CASSVGELFF.

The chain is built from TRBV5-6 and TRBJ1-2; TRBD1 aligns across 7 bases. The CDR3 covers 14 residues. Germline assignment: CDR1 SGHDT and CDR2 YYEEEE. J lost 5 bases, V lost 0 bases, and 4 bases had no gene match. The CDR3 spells CASSLGDSLYGYTF. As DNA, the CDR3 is TGTGCCAGCAGCTTGGGGGACAGTTTATATGGCTACACCTTC.

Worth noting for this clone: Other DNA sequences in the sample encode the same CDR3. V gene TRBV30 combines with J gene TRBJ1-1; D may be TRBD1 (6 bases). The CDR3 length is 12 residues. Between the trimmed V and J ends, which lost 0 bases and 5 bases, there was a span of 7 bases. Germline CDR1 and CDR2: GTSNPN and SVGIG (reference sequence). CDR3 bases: TGTGCCTGGAGTGTAAGGGGGACTGAAGCTTTCTTT. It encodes CAWSVRGTEAFF.

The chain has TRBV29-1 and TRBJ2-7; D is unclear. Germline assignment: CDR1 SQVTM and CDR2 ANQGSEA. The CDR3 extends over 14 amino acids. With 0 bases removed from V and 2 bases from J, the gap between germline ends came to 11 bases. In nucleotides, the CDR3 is TGCAGCGTTGAAGATCCTAACACCACCTACGAGCAGTACTTC. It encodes CSVEDPNTTYEQYF.

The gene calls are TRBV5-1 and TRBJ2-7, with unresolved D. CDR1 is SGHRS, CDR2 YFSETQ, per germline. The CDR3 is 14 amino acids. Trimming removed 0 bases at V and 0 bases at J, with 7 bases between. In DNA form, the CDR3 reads TGCGCCAGCAGCTTGGGGTCGGACTCCTACGAGCAGTACTTC. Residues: CASSLGSDSYEQYF.

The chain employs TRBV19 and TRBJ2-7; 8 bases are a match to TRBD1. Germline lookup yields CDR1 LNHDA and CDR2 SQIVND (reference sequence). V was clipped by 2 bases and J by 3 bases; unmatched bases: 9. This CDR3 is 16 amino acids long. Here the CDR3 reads CASSINLGQGRYEQYF. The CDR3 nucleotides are TGTGCCAGTAGTATAAACCTAGGACAGGGCCGCTACGAGCAGTACTTC.

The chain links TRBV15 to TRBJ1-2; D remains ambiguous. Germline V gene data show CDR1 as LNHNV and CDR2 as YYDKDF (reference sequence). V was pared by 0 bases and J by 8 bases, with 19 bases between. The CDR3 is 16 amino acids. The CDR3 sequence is CATSRDRKFGMEGYTF. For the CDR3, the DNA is TGTGCCACCAGCAGAGATCGAAAGTTCGGGATGGAGGGCTACACCTTC.

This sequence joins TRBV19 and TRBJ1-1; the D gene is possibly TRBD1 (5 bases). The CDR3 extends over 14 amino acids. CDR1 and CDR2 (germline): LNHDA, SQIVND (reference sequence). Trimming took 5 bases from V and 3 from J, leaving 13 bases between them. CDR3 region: CASSSGTFDTEAFF. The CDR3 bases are TGTGCCAGTAGTTCCGGGACGTTTGACACTGAAGCTTTCTTT.

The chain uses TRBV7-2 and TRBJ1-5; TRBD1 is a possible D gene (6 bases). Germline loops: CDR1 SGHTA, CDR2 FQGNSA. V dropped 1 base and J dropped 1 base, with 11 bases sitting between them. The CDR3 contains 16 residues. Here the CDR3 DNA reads TGTGCCAGCAGCTTAGGGCGCCAGGGGAGCAATCAGCCCCAGCATTTT. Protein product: CASSLGRQGSNQPQHF.

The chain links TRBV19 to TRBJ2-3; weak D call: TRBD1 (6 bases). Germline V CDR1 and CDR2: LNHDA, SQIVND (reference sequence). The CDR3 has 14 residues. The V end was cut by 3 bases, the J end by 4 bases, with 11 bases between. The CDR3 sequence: CASSITGSADTQYF. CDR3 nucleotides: TGTGCCAGTAGTATCACAGGGAGTGCAGATACGCAGTATTTT.

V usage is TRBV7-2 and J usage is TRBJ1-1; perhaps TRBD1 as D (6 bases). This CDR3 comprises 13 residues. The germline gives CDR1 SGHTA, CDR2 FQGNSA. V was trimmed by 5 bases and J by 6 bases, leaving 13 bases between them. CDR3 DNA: TGTGCCAGCAGCACAGGGATGGGCTCTGAAGCTTTCTTT. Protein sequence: CASSTGMGSEAFF.

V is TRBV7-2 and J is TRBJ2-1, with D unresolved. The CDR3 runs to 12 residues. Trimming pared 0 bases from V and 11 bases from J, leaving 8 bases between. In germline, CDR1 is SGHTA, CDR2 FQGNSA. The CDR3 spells CASSLAPIQQFF. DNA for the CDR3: TGTGCCAGCAGCTTAGCGCCTATACAGCAGTTCTTC.

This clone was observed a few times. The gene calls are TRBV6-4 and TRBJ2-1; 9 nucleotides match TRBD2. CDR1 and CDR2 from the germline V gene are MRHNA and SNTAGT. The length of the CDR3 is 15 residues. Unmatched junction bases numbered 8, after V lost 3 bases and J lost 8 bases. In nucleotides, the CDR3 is TGTGCCAGCAGTGATACCGCGGGGGGGCCTGATGAGCAGTTCTTC. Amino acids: CASSDTAGGPDEQFF.

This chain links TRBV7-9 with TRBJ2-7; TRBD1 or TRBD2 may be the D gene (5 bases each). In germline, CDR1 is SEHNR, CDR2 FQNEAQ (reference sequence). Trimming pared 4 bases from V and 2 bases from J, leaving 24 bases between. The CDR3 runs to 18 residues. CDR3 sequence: CASSWAVVGAGNPYEQYF. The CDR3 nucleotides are TGTGCCAGCAGCTGGGCCGTAGTCGGGGCAGGGAATCCCTACGAGCAGTACTTC.

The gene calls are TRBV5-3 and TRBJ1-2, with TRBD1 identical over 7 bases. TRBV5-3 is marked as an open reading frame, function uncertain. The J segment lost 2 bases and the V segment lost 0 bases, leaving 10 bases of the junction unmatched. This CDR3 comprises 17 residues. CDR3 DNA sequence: TGTGCCAGAAGCTTGGATCGACAGGGACCTGGGAACTATGGCTACACCTTC. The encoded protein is CARSLDRQGPGNYGYTF.

CDR3 loop: CASSFGSSETQYF. CDR3 nucleotides: TGTGCCAGCAGTTTCGGGAGTTCCGAGACCCAGTACTTC. V and J are TRBV27 and TRBJ2-5; D is perhaps TRBD2 (6 bases). The CDR3 contains 13 residues. Trimming left V 3 bases short and J 5 bases short, with 10 bases between. Germline V gene sequence: CDR1 MNHEY, CDR2 SMNVEV (reference sequence).

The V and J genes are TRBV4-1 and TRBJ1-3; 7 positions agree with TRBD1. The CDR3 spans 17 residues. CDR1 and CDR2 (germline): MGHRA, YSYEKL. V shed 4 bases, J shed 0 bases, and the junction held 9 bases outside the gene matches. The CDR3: CASSPSTGPNSGNTIYF. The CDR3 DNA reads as TGCGCCAGCAGCCCTTCGACAGGGCCGAACTCTGGAAACACCATATATTTT.

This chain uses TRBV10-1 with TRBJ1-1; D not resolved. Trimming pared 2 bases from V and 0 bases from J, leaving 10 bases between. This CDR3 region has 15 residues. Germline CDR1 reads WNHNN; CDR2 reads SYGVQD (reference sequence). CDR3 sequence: CASSEGLTMNTEAFF. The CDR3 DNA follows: TGCGCCAGCAGTGAGGGACTGACGATGAACACTGAAGCTTTCTTT.

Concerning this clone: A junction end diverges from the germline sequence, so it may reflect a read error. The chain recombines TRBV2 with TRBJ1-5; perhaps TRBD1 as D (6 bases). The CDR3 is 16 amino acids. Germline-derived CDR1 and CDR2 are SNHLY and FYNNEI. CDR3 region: CASREDRSYTNQPQHF. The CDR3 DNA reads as TGTGCCAGCAGGGAAGACAGGTCGTATACCAATCAGCCCCAGCATTTT.

The CDR3: CATSDRTGNGYTF. In nucleotides, the CDR3 is TGTGCCACCAGTGACCGGACAGGCAATGGCTACACCTTC. The chain links TRBV24-1 to TRBJ1-2; 7 bases are a match to TRBD1. Losses at the gene ends were 4 bases for V and 6 bases for J; bases not matched to a gene: 4. Per germline, CDR1 KGHDR and CDR2 SFDVKD. The CDR3 is 13 amino acids.

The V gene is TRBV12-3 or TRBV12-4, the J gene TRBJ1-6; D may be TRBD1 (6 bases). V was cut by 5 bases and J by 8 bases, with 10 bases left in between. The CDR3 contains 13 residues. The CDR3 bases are TGTGCCAGCAGTACAAGACAGGATTCACCCCTCCACTTT. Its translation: CASSTRQDSPLHF.

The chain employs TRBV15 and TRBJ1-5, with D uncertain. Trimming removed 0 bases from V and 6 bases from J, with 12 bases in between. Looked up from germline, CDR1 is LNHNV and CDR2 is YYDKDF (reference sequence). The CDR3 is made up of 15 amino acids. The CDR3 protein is CATSRDNSHGQPQHF. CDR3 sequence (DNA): TGTGCCACCAGCAGAGATAACAGTCACGGTCAGCCCCAGCATTTT. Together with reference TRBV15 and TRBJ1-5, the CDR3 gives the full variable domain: DAMVIQNPRYQVTQFGKPVTLSCSQTLNHNVMYWYQQKSSQAPKLLFHYYDKDFNNEADTPDNFQSRRPNTSFCFLDIRSPGLGDTAMYLCATSRDNSHGQPQHFGDGTRLSIL.

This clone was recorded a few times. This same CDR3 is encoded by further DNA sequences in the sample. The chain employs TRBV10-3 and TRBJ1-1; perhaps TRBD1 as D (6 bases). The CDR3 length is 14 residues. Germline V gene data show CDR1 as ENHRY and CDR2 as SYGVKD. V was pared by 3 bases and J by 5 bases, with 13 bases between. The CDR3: CAISEGRGGTEAFF. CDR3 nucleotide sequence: TGTGCCATCAGTGAAGGCAGGGGTGGGACTGAAGCTTTCTTT.